These 8 T cell receptor beta chains were all obtained from the same sample, sequenced in a study of blood T cell repertoires in COVID-19. TCRdb's copy holds only in-frame clones and misses some; the assay was immunoSEQ multiplex PCR. Among around 150,000 clones listed, about 93% were seen once. The sequencing sample was made of peripheral blood. These receptor sequences come from a woman between 50 and 59 years old with acute or convalescent COVID-19.

V usage is TRBV10-3 and J usage is TRBJ2-2; a possible D gene is TRBD2 (6 bases). With 9 bases removed from V and 2 bases from J, the gap between germline ends came to 19 bases. The length of the CDR3 is 16 residues. CDR1 is ENHRY and CDR2 is SYGVKD in the germline V gene. In nucleotides, the CDR3 is TGTGCCATGCGCTCAACGGGAGAGTTCAACACCGGGGAGCTGTTTTTT. Its protein product is CAMRSTGEFNTGELFF.

The chain employs TRBV20-1 and TRBJ1-6, with D unresolved. Germline loops: CDR1 DFQATT, CDR2 SNEGSKA (reference sequence). The CDR3 is made up of 10 amino acids. The CDR3 DNA is TGCCCCAGCGGGGATTCACCCCTCCACTTT. Its translation: CPSGDSPLHF.

This clone was seen just once. The chain has TRBV5-6 and TRBJ2-2, with a possible D match to TRBD2 (5 bases). Germline loops: CDR1 SGHDT, CDR2 YYEEEE. The CDR3 runs to 14 residues. V was trimmed by 2 bases and J by 4 bases, leaving 9 bases between them. The CDR3 spells CASSFRETTGELFF. DNA of the CDR3: TGTGCCAGCAGCTTTAGGGAGACCACCGGGGAGCTGTTTTTT.

This chain uses TRBV7-9 with TRBJ1-3; 9 positions match TRBD1. Per the germline V gene, CDR1 is SEHNR and CDR2 is FQNEAQ (reference sequence). J was trimmed by 2 bases and V by 5 bases; bases with no gene match: 1. This CDR3 has 14 residues. CDR3 nucleotides: TGTGCCAGCAGCGACAGGGGGACTGGAAACACCATATATTTT. Translated: CASSDRGTGNTIYF.

The CDR3 DNA reads TGTGCCTGGAGTGGTGGTAGCCCAACTTCGAACACCGGGGAGCTGTTTTTT. Translation gives CAWSGGSPTSNTGELFF. This chain connects TRBV30 to TRBJ2-2; D gene unclear. The CDR3 loop spans 17 amino acids. Trimming removed 1 base at V and 0 bases at J, with 15 bases between. The V gene's germline CDR1 is GTSNPN and CDR2 SVGIG (reference sequence).

The rearrangement joins TRBV28 to TRBJ2-3; maybe TRBD2 (6 bases). Germline-derived CDR1 and CDR2 are MDHEN and SYDVKM. CDR3 size: 14 residues. V gave up 4 bases and J gave up 5 bases, with 13 bases separating them. The CDR3 DNA follows: TGTGCCAGCAGTTCCTCGGGACTCAAAGATACGCAGTATTTT. Translation gives CASSSSGLKDTQYF.

For the CDR3, the DNA is TGCAGCGTTTTTTACGGACAGGGTCGTAACGAGCAGTACTTC. Its translation: CSVFYGQGRNEQYF. V and J are TRBV29-1 and TRBJ2-7; 8 nucleotides align to TRBD1. With V trimmed by 5 bases and J by 5 bases, 11 bases remained unmatched. CDR1 is SQVTM, CDR2 ANQGSEA, per germline. The CDR3 covers 14 residues.

This chain connects TRBV21-1 to TRBJ2-7; TRBD1, the table's D call, was not compared with the DNA. TRBV21-1 is noted as a pseudogene. This CDR3 has 18 amino acids. CDR3 amino acids: CASRGTYRGENISYEQYF. CDR3 DNA sequence: TGTGCCAGCAGGGGCACCTACAGGGGGGAGAATATCTCCTACGAGCAGTACTTC.